These 10 T cell receptor beta chains came from one sample sequenced in a study of human T cells and chemical hapten exposure. Time point indicated: patch test 1, 2 weeks after DPC sensitization. As for treatment: therapeutic diphenylcyclopropenone sensitization with weekly scalp DPC. MiXCR, run by TCRdb on the RACE reads, gives a single entry per CDR3 protein. The table has around 120,000 distinct CDR3 sequences, approximately 9.9% seen once; the top ten hold under 4.5%. The sequences come from whole blood, collected in connection with sensitization to the hapten diphenylcyclopropenone (DPC). These TCRs come from a woman between 40 and 55 years old with alopecia areata. Some clones in this sample may be carry-over from other donors' samples.

On this clonotype: Given a much more abundant clone one base away, this may be a read error. No conserved phenylalanine or tryptophan ends this CDR3, so it is likely a read error. V is TRBV5-4 and J is TRBJ1-1; 9 nucleotides agree with TRBD1. This CDR3 has 19 residues. Germline values: CDR1 SGHNT, CDR2 YYREEE (reference sequence). The trim removed 4 bases at V and 2 bases at J, leaving 18 bases unmatched. The CDR3 here is CASSLTGTGFRGSNTEAFS. The CDR3, as DNA: TGTGCCAGCAGCCTAACCGGGACAGGGTTTCGAGGGTCAAACACTGAAGCTTTCTCT.

This clonotype showed up many times. The chain employs TRBV29-1 and TRBJ1-1; D remains unclear. The CDR3 length is 15 residues. Germline V gives CDR1 SQVTM, CDR2 ANQGSEA. Deletions cut 0 bases from V and 0 bases from J, with 11 bases between. The CDR3 DNA sequence: TGCAGCGTTGAAGATCGGCAGACGATGAACACTGAAGCTTTCTTT. Translating gives CSVEDRQTMNTEAFF.

Turning to this clonotype: One base away lies a much larger clone, so this may be a sequencing read error. The chain combines TRBV9 with TRBJ1-1, with D maybe TRBD1 (5 bases). The CDR3 is 13 residues long. V was cut by 4 bases and J by 4 bases, with 11 bases left in between. Germline CDR1 and CDR2: SGDLS and YYNGEE. The CDR3 here is CASSPGLVTEAFF. The DNA for the CDR3 is TGTGCCAGCAGCCCAGGGCTGGTCACTGAAGCTTTCTTT.

This clonotype came up many times. Here the CDR3 reads CASSPQGAKRGYTF. The CDR3 region has the DNA TGTGCCAGCAGTCCACAGGGGGCGAAGAGGGGCTACACCTTC. The chain uses TRBV12-3 or TRBV12-4 and TRBJ1-2; 9 bases are a match to TRBD1. The J segment lost 8 bases and the V segment lost 5 bases, leaving 9 bases of the junction unmatched. This CDR3 has 14 amino acids.

This clonotype was counted between two and nine times. The CDR3 sequence: CSANSYNEQFF. CDR3 in DNA: TGCAGTGCTAACTCCTACAATGAGCAGTTCTTC. The chain recombines TRBV20-1 with TRBJ2-1; D is uncertain. CDR1 is DFQATT and CDR2 is SNEGSKA in the germline V gene (reference sequence). CDR3 length: 11 residues. The germline V and J ends were trimmed by 4 bases and 0 bases, with 1 base remaining between them.

This clonotype was counted only a few times. The chain carries TRBV4-2 and TRBJ1-2; tentatively, D is TRBD1 (5 bases). CDR1 is LGHNA and CDR2 is YNFKEQ in the germline V gene. This CDR3 is 16 amino acids long. The V gene lost 1 base and the J gene lost 2 bases, with 14 bases spanning the gap. In DNA form, the CDR3 reads TGTGCCAGCAGCCAAGTGGGAAAGGACACCAACTATGGCTACACCTTC. Translating it yields CASSQVGKDTNYGYTF.

Many counts were recorded for this clonotype. The V gene is TRBV14, the J gene TRBJ2-1; D not certain. The CDR3 has 12 amino acids. Per the germline V gene, CDR1 is SGHDN and CDR2 is FVKESK. V was clipped by 4 bases and J by 10 bases, with 11 bases between them. The CDR3 sequence: CASSRASWEQFF. In DNA form, the CDR3 reads TGTGCCAGCAGCCGTGCGAGCTGGGAGCAGTTCTTC.

The CDR3 region is CASSPHGGQGLRQRFF. The CDR3, as DNA: TGTGCCAGCAGTCCCCATGGGGGACAGGGCCTAAGGCAAAGGTTCTTC. The chain joins TRBV28 to TRBJ2-1, with 9 bases aligning to TRBD1. V shed 5 bases, J shed 15 bases, and the junction held 20 bases outside the gene matches. The CDR3 contains 16 residues. Germline V gene sequence: CDR1 MDHEN, CDR2 SYDVKM.

The sample holds many counts of this clonotype. This sequence joins TRBV5-6 and TRBJ2-7, with D unclear. Trimming shortened V by 2 bases and J by 2 bases, and 14 bases separated the two germline ends. This CDR3 is built from 15 residues. Per germline, CDR1 SGHDT and CDR2 YYEEEE. The CDR3 sequence is CASSFRPREAYEQYF. Written as DNA, the CDR3 is TGTGCCAGCAGCTTTCGCCCAAGGGAAGCCTACGAGCAGTACTTC.

The V and J genes are TRBV27 and TRBJ2-2, with 8 bases identical to TRBD1. Trimming cost V 5 bases and J 6 bases; bases outside gene matches: 5. Germline V lookup: CDR1 MNHEY, CDR2 SMNVEV (reference sequence). The CDR3 contains 14 residues. The CDR3 loop is CASSPRGQAGELFF. DNA for the CDR3: TGTGCCAGCAGTCCCAGGGGGCAAGCCGGGGAGCTGTTTTTT.